This T cell receptor (beta chain) was recorded in a study of blood T cell repertoires in COVID-19 (dated by TCRdb to 2020 to 2021). The study in broad terms: The collaborator samples originated in the United States, Italy and Spain and spanned the acute and convalescent phases of COVID-19. Samples came from the ongoing ImmuneRACE study (first 160 participants) plus 1,254 subjects from 6 global collaborators. Subjects who had been exposed to COVID-19, were actively infected with it, or had recovered from it provided the deeply sampled blood TCRbeta repertoires that made up the dataset. Sample metadata almost always included a de-identified subject ID, COVID-19 status, age in years and sex. The repertoires were made available in a free public database intended to serve as a resource for research on the immune response to SARS-CoV-2. Where available, HLA class I and class II types were taken from metadata supplied by the sample provider and were not determined by assay-based typing. The material from the prospective study consisted of cDNA or gDNA derived from T cells, B-cell-depleted T cells, or PBMCs.

A note on this clone: What this receptor recognizes is not known. Base qualities are not recorded, but no much larger clone differs from it by a single base.

Whole blood was collected in K2EDTA tubes by collaborating institutions according to the institutions' own protocols. For TCRbeta analysis, collaborators shipped samples as frozen whole blood, isolated PBMCs, or DNA extracted from either of those sample types. TCRbeta CDR3 regions were amplified from genomic DNA using the immunoSEQ Assay, a bias-controlled multiplex PCR. In the original analysis: The number of nucleated cells in each sample was estimated from the amplification of reference gene primers within the assay. Sequence reads were collapsed and filtered to measure the absolute abundance of every unique TCRbeta CDR3 rearrangement. For each sample, productive Simpson clonality was calculated as the square root of Simpson's diversity index across productive rearrangements. TCRdb holds this immuneACCESS table with in-frame rearrangements only. Some clones are missing; in checked studies, unresolved V genes explain under half, and the rest has no known cause. That table gives V, J and clone size, and the DNA gave D and trimming. The sample table holds 130,000 or so clones, of which around four fifths were seen once. The top ten constitute roughly 1.6% of the sample.

General study outcomes and caveats: The quantity of clinical and demographic metadata differed by source and by participant and was supplied without curation.

The material sequenced was peripheral blood. This sequence was found in a human donor in a cohort sampled during active COVID-19.

The CDR3 protein: CASSLQGIRQPQHF. The nucleotide sequence is given as TGTGCCAGCAGCCTACAGGGTATACGACAGCCCCAGCATTTT. The V and J segments used are TRBV2 and TRBJ1-5; the D gene is perhaps TRBD1, on 6 matching bases. V is reduced by 6 bases and J by 7 bases, leaving a spacing of 16 bases between them. The germline V gene provides CDR1 SNHLY and CDR2 FYNNEI. The CDR3 sequence holds 14 residues, the cysteine and phenylalanine included. Solely the CDR3 DNA is kept, with 42 bases framed from the first base. Where the CDR3 stops, the reference TRBV2 and TRBJ1-5 genes take over; the full variable domain is EPEVTQTPSHQVTQMGQEVILRCVPISNHLYFYWYRQILGQKVEFLVSFYNNEISEKSEIFDDQFSVERPDGSNFTLKIRSTKLEDSAMYFCASSLQGIRQPQHFGDGTRLSIL.